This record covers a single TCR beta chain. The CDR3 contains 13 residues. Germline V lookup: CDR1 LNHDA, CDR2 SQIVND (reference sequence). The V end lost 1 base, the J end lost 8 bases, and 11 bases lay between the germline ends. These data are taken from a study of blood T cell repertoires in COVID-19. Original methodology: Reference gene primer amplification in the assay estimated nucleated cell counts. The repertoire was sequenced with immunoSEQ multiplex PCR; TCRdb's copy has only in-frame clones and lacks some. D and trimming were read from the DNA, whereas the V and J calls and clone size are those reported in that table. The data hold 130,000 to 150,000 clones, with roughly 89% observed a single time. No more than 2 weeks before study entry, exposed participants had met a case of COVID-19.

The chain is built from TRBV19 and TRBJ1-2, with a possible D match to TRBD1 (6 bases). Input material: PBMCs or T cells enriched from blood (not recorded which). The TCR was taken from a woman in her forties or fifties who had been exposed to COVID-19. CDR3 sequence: CASSIAGEKGYTF. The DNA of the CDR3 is TGTGCCAGTAGTATAGCAGGGGAGAAGGGCTACACCTTC.